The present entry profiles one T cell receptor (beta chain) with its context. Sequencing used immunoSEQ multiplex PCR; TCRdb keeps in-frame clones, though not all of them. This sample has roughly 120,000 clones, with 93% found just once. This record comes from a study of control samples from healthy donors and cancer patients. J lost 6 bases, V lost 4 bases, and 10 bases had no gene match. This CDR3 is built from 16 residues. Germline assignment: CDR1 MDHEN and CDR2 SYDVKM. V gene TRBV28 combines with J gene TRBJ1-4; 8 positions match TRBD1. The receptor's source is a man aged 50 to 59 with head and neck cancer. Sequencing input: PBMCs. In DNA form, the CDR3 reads TGTGCCAGCAGTTCTGGACAGGGCCATTTCGATGAAAAACTGTTTTTT. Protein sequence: CASSSGQGHFDEKLFF.